The sequence of this T cell receptor beta chain was determined in a study of cytomegalovirus exposure and HLA in healthy donors. Broader study findings: Upon later analysis, TCR association rates were observed to vary by HLA locus, being highest for DRB1 and lowest for HLA-C. Cytomegalovirus status was reportedly diagnosed by the classifier with high specificity and sensitivity.

The primer mix had 60 Vbeta and 13 Jbeta primers. Original handling: Unique TCR beta chains totaled about 73 million in a later count, with some 10 million of them shared. Using immunoSEQ multiplex PCR, the repertoire was profiled, and TCRdb retains in-frame clones only, with some absent. V, J and clone size were drawn from that table, and D and trimming were deduced from the DNA. The data hold some 95,000 clones, with 69% observed a single time. Concerning this clone: Its target is unknown.

The V and J ends lost 6 bases and 7 bases, in that order; junction bases with no gene match: 5. The length of the CDR3 is 13 residues. In germline, CDR1 is SNHLY, CDR2 FYNNEI. The receptor was isolated from a female donor in good health and CMV-seronegative. This chain connects TRBV2 to TRBJ1-4; 7 bases are shared with TRBD1. The sequenced material came from PBMCs. DNA of the CDR3: TGTGCCAGCAGGAGACAGGGTATTGAAAAACTGTTTTTT. Its translation is CASRRQGIEKLFF.